This T cell receptor beta chain is drawn from a study of T-cell reconstitution after alpha-beta-depleted transplantation in children. The authors prepared the TCRbeta library with unique molecular identifiers. TCRdb used MiXCR to reprocess the PCR reads, holding one entry per CDR3 protein. The sample holds 200,000 to 250,000 distinct CDR3 sequences; around 12% are singletons and the top ten take 2% to 3%. In this sample, this clonotype turned up many times. The CDR3 has 12 amino acids. The germline CDR1 and CDR2 sequences are SQVTM and ANQGSEA. Trimming took 5 bases from V and 3 from J, leaving 8 bases between them.

This clonotype was sampled from a human donor who donated a stem cell graft to a child with acute lymphoblastic leukemia. The chain recombines TRBV29-1 with TRBJ1-3; D remains unclear. This sample comprised PBMCs from the stem cell graft donor, obtained from the stem cell graft. This CDR3 reads CSVRGSGNTIYF. The DNA for the CDR3 is TGCAGCGTTCGGGGTAGTGGAAACACCATATATTTT.